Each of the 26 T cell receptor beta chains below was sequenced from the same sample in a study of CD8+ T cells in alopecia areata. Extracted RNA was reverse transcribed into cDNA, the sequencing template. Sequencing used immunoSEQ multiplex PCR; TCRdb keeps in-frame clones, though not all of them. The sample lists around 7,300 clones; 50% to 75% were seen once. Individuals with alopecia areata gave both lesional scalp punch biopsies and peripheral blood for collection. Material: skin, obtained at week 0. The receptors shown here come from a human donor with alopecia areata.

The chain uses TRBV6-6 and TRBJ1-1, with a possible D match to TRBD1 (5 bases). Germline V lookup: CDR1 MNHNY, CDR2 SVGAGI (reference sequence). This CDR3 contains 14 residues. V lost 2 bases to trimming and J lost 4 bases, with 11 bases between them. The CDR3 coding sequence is TGTGCCAGCAGTTACCCAGGGTGGACCACTGAAGCTTTCTTT. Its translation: CASSYPGWTTEAFF.

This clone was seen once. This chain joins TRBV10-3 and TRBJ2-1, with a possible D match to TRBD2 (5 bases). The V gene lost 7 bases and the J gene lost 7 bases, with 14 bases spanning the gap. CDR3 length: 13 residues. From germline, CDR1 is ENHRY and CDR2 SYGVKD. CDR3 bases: TGTGCCATCACGCTAGGAAGAGGGAATGAGCAGTTCTTC. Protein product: CAITLGRGNEQFF.

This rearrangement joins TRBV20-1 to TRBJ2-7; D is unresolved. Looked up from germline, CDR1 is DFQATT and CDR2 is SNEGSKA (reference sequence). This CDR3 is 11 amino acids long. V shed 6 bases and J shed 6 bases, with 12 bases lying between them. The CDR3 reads CSATPDREQYF. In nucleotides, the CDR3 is TGCAGTGCCACGCCCGACCGCGAGCAGTACTTC.

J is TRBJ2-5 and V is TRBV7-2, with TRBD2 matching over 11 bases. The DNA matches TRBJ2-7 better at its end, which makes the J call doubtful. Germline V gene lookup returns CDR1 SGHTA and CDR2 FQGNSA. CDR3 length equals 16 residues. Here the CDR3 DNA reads TGTGCCAGCAGCTTAGAGGGGACTAGCGGCTCCTACGAGCAGTACTTC. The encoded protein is CASSLEGTSGSYEQYF.

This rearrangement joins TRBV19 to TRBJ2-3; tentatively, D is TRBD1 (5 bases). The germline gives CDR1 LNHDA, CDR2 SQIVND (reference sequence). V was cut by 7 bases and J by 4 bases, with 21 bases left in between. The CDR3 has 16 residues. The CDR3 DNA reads TGTGCCAGTACCCCCAGATCCAACGTCAGGGCAGATACGCAGTATTTT. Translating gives CASTPRSNVRADTQYF.

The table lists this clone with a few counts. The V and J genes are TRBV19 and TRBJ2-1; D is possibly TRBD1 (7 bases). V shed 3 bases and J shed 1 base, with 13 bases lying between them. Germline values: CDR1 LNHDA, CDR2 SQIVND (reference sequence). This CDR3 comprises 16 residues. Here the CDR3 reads CASSIDPGGSYNEQFF. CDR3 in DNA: TGTGCCAGTAGTATTGATCCAGGGGGGTCCTACAATGAGCAGTTCTTC.

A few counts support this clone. The CDR3 DNA reads TGTGCCAGCAGTCCGATGGGCAACACAGATACGCAGTATTTT. This encodes CASSPMGNTDTQYF. V is TRBV6-6 and J is TRBJ2-3; no reliable D call. Deletions cut 5 bases from V and 2 bases from J, with 11 bases between. This CDR3 spans 14 amino acids. Per germline, CDR1 MNHNY and CDR2 SVGAGI (reference sequence).

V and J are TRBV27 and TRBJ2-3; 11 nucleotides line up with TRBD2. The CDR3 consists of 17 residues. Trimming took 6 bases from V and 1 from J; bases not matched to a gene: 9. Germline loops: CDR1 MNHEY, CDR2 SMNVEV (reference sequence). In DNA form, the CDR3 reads TGTGCCAGCAGCCAACCTAGCGGGAGGAGGGGCACAGATACGCAGTATTTT. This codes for CASSQPSGRRGTDTQYF.

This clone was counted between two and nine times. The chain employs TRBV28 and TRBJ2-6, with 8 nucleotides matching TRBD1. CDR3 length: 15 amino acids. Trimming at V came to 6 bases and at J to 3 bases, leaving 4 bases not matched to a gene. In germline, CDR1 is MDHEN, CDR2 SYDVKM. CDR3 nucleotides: TGTGCCAGCAGCCAGGGGGCGCGTGGGGCCAACGTCCTGACTTTC. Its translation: CASSQGARGANVLTF.

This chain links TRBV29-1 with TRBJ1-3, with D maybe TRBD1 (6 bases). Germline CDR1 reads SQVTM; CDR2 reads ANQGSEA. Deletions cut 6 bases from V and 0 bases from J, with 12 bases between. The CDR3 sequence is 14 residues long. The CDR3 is CSVQKQGSGNTIYF. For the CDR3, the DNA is TGCAGCGTCCAAAAACAGGGCTCTGGAAACACCATATATTTT.

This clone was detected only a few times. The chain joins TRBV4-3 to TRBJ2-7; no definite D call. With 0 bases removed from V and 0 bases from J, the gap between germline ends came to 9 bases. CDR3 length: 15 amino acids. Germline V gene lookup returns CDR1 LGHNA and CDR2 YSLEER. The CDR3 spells CASSQDRVSSYEQYF. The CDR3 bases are TGCGCCAGCAGCCAAGATCGAGTCAGCTCCTACGAGCAGTACTTC.

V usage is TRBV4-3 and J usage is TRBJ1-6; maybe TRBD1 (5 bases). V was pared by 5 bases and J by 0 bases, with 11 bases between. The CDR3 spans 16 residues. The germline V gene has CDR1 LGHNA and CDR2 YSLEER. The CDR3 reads CASSVHRPSYNSPLHF. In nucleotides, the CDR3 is TGCGCCAGCAGCGTACACAGGCCCTCCTATAATTCACCCCTCCACTTT.

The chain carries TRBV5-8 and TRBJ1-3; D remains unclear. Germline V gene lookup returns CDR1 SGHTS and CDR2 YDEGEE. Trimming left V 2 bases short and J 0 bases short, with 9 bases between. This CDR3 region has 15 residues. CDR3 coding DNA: TGTGCCAGCAGCTTCCGGCGTGGCTCTGGAAACACCATATATTTT. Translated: CASSFRRGSGNTIYF.

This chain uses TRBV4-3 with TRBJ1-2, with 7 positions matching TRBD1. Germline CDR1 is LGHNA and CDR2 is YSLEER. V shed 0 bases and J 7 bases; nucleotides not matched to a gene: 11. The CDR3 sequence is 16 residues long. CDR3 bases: TGCGCCAGCAGCCAAGATGGGGCAGACAGGGCCGGTGGCTACACCTTC. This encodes CASSQDGADRAGGYTF.

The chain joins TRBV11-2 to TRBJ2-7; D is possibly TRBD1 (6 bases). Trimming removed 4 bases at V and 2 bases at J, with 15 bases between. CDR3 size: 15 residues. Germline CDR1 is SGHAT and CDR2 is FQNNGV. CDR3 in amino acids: CASSSNREYPYEQYF. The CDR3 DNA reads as TGTGCCAGCAGCTCGAACAGGGAGTACCCCTACGAGCAGTACTTC.

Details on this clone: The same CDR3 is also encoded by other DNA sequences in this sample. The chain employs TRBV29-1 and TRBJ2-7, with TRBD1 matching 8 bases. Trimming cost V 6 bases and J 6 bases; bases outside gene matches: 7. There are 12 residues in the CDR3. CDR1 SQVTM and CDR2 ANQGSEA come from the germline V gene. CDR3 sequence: CSVGTGWGEQYF. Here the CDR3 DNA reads TGCAGCGTCGGGACAGGTTGGGGCGAGCAGTACTTC.

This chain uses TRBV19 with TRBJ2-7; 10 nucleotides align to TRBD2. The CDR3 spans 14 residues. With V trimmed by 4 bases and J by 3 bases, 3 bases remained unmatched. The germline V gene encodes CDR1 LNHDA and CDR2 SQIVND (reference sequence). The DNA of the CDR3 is TGTGCCAGTAGTACCGGGACTAGCGTCTACGAGCAGTACTTC. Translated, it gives CASSTGTSVYEQYF. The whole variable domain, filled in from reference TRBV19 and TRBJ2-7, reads DGGITQSPKYLFRKEGQNVTLSCEQNLNHDAMYWYRQDPGQGLRLIYYSQIVNDFQKGDIAEGYSVSREKKESFPLTVTSAQKNPTAFYLCASSTGTSVYEQYFGPGTRLTVT.

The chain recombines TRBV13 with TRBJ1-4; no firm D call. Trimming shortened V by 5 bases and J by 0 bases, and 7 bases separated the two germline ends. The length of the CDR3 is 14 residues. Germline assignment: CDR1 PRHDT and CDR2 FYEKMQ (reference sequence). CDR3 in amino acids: CASSESATNEKLFF. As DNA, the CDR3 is TGTGCCAGCAGCGAAAGTGCAACTAATGAAAAACTGTTTTTT.

CDR3 nucleotides: TGTGCCAGCAGCTCCGTGGGGTCGGGAGAACTTACAGATACGCAGTATTTT. This sequence encodes CASSSVGSGELTDTQYF. The chain carries TRBV11-2 and TRBJ2-3, with D possibly matching TRBD2 (6 bases). The CDR3 is made up of 17 amino acids. Germline assignment: CDR1 SGHAT and CDR2 FQNNGV. Deletions cut 4 bases from V and 3 bases from J, with 20 bases between.

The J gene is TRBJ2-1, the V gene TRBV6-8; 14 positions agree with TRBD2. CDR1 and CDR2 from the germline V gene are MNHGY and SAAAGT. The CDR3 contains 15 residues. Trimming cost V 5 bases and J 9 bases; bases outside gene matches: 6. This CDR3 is CASSGTSGRISEQFF. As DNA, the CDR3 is TGTGCCAGCAGTGGGACTAGCGGGAGAATTAGTGAGCAGTTCTTC.

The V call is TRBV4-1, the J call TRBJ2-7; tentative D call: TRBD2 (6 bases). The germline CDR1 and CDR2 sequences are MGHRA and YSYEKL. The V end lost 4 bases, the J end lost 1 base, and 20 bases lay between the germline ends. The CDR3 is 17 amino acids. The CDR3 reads CASSPSPLASNSYEQYF. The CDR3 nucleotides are TGCGCCAGCAGCCCCTCCCCCCTAGCGTCAAATTCCTACGAGCAGTACTTC.

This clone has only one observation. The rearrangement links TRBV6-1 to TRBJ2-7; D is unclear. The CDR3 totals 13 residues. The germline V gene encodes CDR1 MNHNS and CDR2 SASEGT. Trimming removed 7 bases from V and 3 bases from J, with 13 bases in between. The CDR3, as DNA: TGTGCCAGCAAGGCGGAACGTGGCTACGAGCAGTACTTC. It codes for CASKAERGYEQYF.

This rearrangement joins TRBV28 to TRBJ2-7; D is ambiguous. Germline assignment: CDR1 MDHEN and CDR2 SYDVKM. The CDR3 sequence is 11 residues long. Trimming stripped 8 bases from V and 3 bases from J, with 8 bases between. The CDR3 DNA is TGTGCCAGCCGGCGAGTCTACGAGCAGTACTTC. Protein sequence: CASRRVYEQYF.

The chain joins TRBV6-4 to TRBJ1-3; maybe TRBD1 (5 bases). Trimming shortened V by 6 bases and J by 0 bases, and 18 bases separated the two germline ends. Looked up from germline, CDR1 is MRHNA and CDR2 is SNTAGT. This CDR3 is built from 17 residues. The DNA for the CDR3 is TGTGCCAGCAGCCCCATTCCGGGACTGAACTCTGGAAACACCATATATTTT. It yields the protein CASSPIPGLNSGNTIYF.

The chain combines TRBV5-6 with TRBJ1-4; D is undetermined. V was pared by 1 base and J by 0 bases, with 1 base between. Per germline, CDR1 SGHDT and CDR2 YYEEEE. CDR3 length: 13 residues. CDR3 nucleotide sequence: TGTGCCAGCAGCTTGCCAACTAATGAAAAACTGTTTTTT. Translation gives CASSLPTNEKLFF.

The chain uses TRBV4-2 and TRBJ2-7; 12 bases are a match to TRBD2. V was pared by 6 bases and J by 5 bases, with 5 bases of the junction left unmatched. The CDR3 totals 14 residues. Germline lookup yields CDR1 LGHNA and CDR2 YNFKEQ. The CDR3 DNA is TGTGCCAGCAGGCTTAGACTAGCGGGAGACGAGCAGTACTTC. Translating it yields CASRLRLAGDEQYF.